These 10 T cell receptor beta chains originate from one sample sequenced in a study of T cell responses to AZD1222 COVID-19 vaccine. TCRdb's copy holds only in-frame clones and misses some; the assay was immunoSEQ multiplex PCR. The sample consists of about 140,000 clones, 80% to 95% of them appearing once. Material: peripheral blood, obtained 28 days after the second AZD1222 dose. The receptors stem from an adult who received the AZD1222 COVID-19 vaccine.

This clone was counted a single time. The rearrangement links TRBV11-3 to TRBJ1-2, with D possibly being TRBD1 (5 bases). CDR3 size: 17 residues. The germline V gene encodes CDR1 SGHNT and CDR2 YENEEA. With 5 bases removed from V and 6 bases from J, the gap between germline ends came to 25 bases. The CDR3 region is CASSLEGSGRGGNGYTF. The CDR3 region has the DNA TGTGCCAGCAGCCTTGAGGGGTCAGGGCGCGGGGGAAATGGCTACACCTTC. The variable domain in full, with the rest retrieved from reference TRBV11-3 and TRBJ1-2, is EAGVVQSPRYKIIEKKQPVAFWCNPISGHNTLYWYLQNLGQGPELLIRYENEEAVDDSQLPKDRFSAERLKGVDSTLKIQPAELGDSAVYLCASSLEGSGRGGNGYTFGSGTRLTVV.

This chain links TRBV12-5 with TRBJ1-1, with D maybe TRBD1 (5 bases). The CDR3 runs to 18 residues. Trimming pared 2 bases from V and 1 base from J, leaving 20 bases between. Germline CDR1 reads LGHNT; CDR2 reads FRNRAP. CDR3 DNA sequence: TGTGCTAGTGGTTTGCCCCTAGGACGCCGGGGGTCGAACACTGAAGCTTTCTTT. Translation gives CASGLPLGRRGSNTEAFF.

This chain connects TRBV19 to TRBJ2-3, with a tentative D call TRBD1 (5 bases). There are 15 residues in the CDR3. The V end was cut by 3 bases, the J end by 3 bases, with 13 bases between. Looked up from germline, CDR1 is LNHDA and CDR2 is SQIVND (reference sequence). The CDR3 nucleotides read TGTGCCAGTAGTATTAAGGGGCAGGTAACAGATACGCAGTATTTT. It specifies CASSIKGQVTDTQYF.

The CDR3 DNA follows: TGTGCCAGCAGGCGTGACCAGGGGGAGACCCAGTACTTC. It specifies CASRRDQGETQYF. V and J are TRBV7-2 and TRBJ2-5; D possibly corresponds to TRBD1 (6 bases). Germline V gene lookup returns CDR1 SGHTA and CDR2 FQGNSA. V gave up 6 bases and J gave up 5 bases, with 13 bases separating them. The CDR3 is 13 residues long.

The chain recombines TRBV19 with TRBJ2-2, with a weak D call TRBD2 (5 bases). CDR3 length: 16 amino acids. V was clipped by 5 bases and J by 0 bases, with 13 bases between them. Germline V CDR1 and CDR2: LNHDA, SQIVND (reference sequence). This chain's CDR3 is CASSASLATNTGELFF. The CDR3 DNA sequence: TGTGCCAGTAGTGCCAGCCTAGCCACGAACACCGGGGAGCTGTTTTTT.

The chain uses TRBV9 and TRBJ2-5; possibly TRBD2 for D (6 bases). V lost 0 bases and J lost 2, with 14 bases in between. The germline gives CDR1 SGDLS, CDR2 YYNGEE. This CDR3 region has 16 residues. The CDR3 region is CASSVVSLSGQETQYF. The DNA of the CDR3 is TGTGCCAGCAGCGTAGTCTCCCTTAGCGGACAAGAGACCCAGTACTTC.

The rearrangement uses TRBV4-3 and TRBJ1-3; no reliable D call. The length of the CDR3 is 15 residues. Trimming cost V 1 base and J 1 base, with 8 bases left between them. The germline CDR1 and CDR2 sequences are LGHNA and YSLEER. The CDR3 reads CASSQGRGSGNTIYF. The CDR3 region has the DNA TGCGCCAGCAGCCAAGGCCGAGGGTCTGGAAACACCATATATTTT.

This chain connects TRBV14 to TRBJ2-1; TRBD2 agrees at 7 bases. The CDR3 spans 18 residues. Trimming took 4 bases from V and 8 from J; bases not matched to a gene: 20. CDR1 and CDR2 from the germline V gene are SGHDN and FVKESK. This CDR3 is CASSPLPKGVAGGDEQFF. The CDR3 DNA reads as TGTGCCAGCAGCCCCCTCCCTAAAGGGGTAGCGGGTGGAGATGAGCAGTTCTTC.

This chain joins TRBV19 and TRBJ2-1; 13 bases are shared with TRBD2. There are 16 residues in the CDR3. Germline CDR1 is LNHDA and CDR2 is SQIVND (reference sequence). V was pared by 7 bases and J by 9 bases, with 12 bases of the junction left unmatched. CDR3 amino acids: CASTLRTSGRGVEQFF. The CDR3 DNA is TGTGCCAGTACCCTTCGGACTAGCGGGAGAGGTGTTGAGCAGTTCTTC.

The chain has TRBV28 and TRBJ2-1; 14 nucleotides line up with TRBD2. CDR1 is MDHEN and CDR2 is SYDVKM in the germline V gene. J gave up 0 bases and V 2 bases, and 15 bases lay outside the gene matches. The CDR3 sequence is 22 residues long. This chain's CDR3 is CASSLPPTRTSGRPSSYNEQFF. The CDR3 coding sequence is TGTGCCAGCAGTTTACCCCCCACTAGGACTAGCGGGAGGCCAAGCTCCTACAATGAGCAGTTCTTC.